Reported below is one T cell receptor (beta chain). In the study's own analysis: From reference gene primer amplification, estimates of nucleated cell counts were derived. Profiled with immunoSEQ multiplex PCR; TCRdb holds only in-frame clones, not every one. Clone size and V and J calls were adopted from that table, with D and trimming inferred from the DNA. This table has some 200,000 clones, approximately 80% appearing once. These data are taken from a study of blood T cell repertoires in COVID-19. Across the whole study: The United States, Italy and Spain were the sources of the acute and convalescent COVID-19 samples.

CDR1 is LNHDA, CDR2 SQIVND, per germline (reference sequence). V lost 6 bases to trimming and J lost 7 bases; unmatched junction nucleotides: 9. CDR3 length: 14 residues. The chain has TRBV19 and TRBJ1-1; 9 bases are a match to TRBD1. The sample taken for sequencing was peripheral blood. This TCR came from a woman older than 75 with acute or convalescent COVID-19. Written as DNA, the CDR3 is TGTGCCAGTAGGGGTTGGGACAGGGATCGTGAAGCTTTCTTT. The encoded protein is CASRGWDRDREAFF.